These T cell receptor beta chains were read from a single sample in a study of CD8 T cells in ankylosing spondylitis. TCRdb reprocessed the 5' RACE reads via MiXCR and lists one record per CDR3 protein. The sample shows about 270,000 distinct CDR3 sequences, approximately 30% of them seen only once. The sequenced material came from blood, either unsorted or a sorted T cell fraction (not recorded which). The receptors shown here come from a male donor with ankylosing spondylitis or in good health (not recorded which). Both conserved end residues are part of each CDR3. A D gene is named only where the DNA matches it firmly. A row's size may be missing; if present it is once, few, many or a size class.

clone_size,d_call,v_call,j_call,cdr3_aa,cdr3_nt
NA,NA,TRBV14,TRBJ2-5,CASSPPFGSQETQYF,TGTGCCAGCAGCCCTCCTTTCGGGTCGCAAGAGACCCAGTACTTC
once,NA,TRBV5-6,TRBJ2-7,CASSPFGDYEQYF,TGTGCCAGCAGCCCCTTCGGGGACTACGAGCAGTACTTC
NA,NA,TRBV25-1,TRBJ1-1,CASSPGTWAEAFF,TGTGCCAGCAGCCCCGGGACATGGGCTGAAGCTTTCTTT
NA,NA,TRBV12-3/TRBV12-4,TRBJ2-7,CASSPIDMWWGYEQYF,TGTGCCAGCAGTCCCATTGACATGTGGTGGGGCTACGAGCAGTACTTC
NA,NA,TRBV7-2,TRBJ2-1,CASSPLGGSGNEQFF,TGTGCCAGCAGCCCCCTCGGGGGATCGGGCAATGAGCAGTTCTTC
NA,NA,TRBV9,TRBJ2-1,CASSSGDREFF,TGTGCCAGCAGCTCCGGGGATAGGGAGTTCTTC
few,NA,TRBV12-3/TRBV12-4,TRBJ2-7,CASSLGPGGGYEQYF,TGTGCCAGCAGCCTAGGGCCCGGGGGAGGCTACGAGCAGTACTTC
NA,NA,TRBV20-1,TRBJ2-2,CSARAGTRANTGELFF,TGCAGTGCTAGAGCCGGGACAAGGGCGAACACCGGGGAGCTGTTTTTT
NA,TRBD2,TRBV6-2/TRBV6-3,TRBJ2-3,CASSPRLASDTQYF,TGTGCCAGCAGTCCCCGACTAGCCTCAGATACGCAGTATTTT
NA,NA,TRBV4-1,TRBJ2-7,CASSPRGVGSSSYEQYF,TGCGCCAGCAGCCCCCGAGGCGTAGGGTCCAGCTCCTACGAGCAGTACTTC
NA,NA,TRBV12-3/TRBV12-4,TRBJ2-3,CASSPPGLTTDTQYF,TGTGCCAGCAGTCCCCCGGGACTTACCACAGATACGCAGTATTTT
many,NA,TRBV6-5,TRBJ1-1,CASSWGSEAFF,TGTGCCAGCAGCTGGGGGTCGGAAGCTTTCTTT
few,TRBD2,TRBV5-1,TRBJ2-7,CASSLVGTSAYEQYF,TGCGCCAGCAGCTTGGTGGGGACTAGCGCCTACGAGCAGTACTTC
few,TRBD2,TRBV20-1,TRBJ2-3,CSASKRGFTDTQYF,TGCAGTGCGTCGAAGCGGGGGTTCACAGATACGCAGTATTTT
NA,TRBD2,TRBV12-3/TRBV12-4,TRBJ2-5,CASSFRAFTPIRLAGKQETQYF,TGTGCCAGCAGTTTCCGAGCATTTACCCCCATTAGACTAGCGGGGAAACAAGAGACCCAGTACTTC
NA,NA,TRBV20-1,TRBJ2-5,CSASGVGGYLETQYF,TGCAGTGCTAGTGGGGTTGGGGGCTACTTGGAGACCCAGTACTTC
NA,TRBD2,TRBV29-1,TRBJ2-1,CSVEGGNSYNEQFF,TGCAGCGTTGAGGGGGGGAACTCCTACAATGAGCAGTTCTTC
NA,TRBD1,TRBV7-2,TRBJ2-3,CASSRGQDPRMDTQYF,TGTGCCAGCAGCAGGGGGCAGGACCCGCGGATGGATACGCAGTATTTT
few,NA,TRBV20-1,TRBJ2-1,CSARNSGNYNEQFF,TGCAGTGCTAGAAATAGCGGAAACTACAATGAGCAGTTCTTC
NA,NA,TRBV4-1,TRBJ2-5,CASSQEVQETQYF,TGCGCCAGCAGCCAAGAGGTCCAAGAGACCCAGTACTTC
NA,TRBD1,TRBV6-1,TRBJ2-1,CASSEWTGSYNEQFF,TGTGCCAGCAGTGAATGGACAGGGTCCTACAATGAGCAGTTCTTC
few,TRBD1,TRBV5-1,TRBJ2-5,CASSLPGTGGLETQYF,TGCGCCAGCAGCCTGCCCGGGACAGGGGGTTTGGAGACCCAGTACTTC
NA,NA,TRBV4-2,TRBJ1-1,CASSLVRANTEAFF,TGTGCCAGCAGCCTTGTCAGGGCGAACACTGAAGCTTTCTTT
NA,NA,TRBV6-1,TRBJ2-5,CASRGQTIPEETQYF,TGTGCCAGCAGAGGACAGACCATCCCCGAAGAGACCCAGTACTTC
few,TRBD1,TRBV6-1,TRBJ2-3,CASSETGSTDTQYF,TGTGCCAGCAGTGAGACAGGGAGCACAGATACGCAGTATTTT
NA,NA,TRBV5-4,TRBJ2-5,CASSFDRRQETQYF,TGTGCCAGCAGCTTCGACAGGAGGCAAGAGACCCAGTACTTT
few,NA,TRBV10-1,TRBJ2-3,CASSRRDLTDTQYF,TGCGCCAGCAGTCGGCGGGATCTCACAGATACGCAGTATTTT
NA,TRBD2,TRBV12-3/TRBV12-4,TRBJ2-2,CASTRGAVNTGELFF,TGTGCCAGCACGCGGGGGGCCGTAAACACCGGGGAGCTGTTTTTT
few,NA,TRBV20-1,TRBJ2-5,CSATDQETQYF,TGCAGTGCTACCGACCAAGAGACCCAGTACTTC
NA,NA,TRBV28,TRBJ2-3,CASSLTGGVGTQYF,TGTGCCAGCAGCCTAACGGGGGGCGTTGGTACGCAGTATTTT
NA,NA,TRBV7-2,TRBJ2-5,CASSLVRLETQYF,TGTGCCAGCAGCTTAGTCAGATTGGAGACCCAGTACTTC
few,TRBD2,TRBV24-1,TRBJ2-3,CATSDRLADTDTQYF,TGTGCCACCAGTGACCGACTAGCAGACACAGATACGCAGTATTTT
NA,NA,TRBV20-1,TRBJ2-5,CSASEHLRRETQYF,TGCAGTGCTAGCGAACACCTCAGGAGGGAGACCCAGTACTTC
NA,TRBD1,TRBV20-1,TRBJ1-3,CSARDWDRAGNTIYF,TGCAGTGCTAGAGATTGGGACAGGGCTGGAAACACCATATATTTT
NA,NA,TRBV20-1,TRBJ2-7,CSARTLSSYEQYF,TGCAGTGCTAGGACTCTGAGCTCCTACGAGCAGTACTTC
NA,NA,TRBV12-3/TRBV12-4,TRBJ2-5,CASSDPETQYF,TGTGCCAGCAGTGACCCCGAGACCCAGTACTTC
few,NA,TRBV20-1,TRBJ2-3,CSAPPRDTYTDTQYF,TGCAGTGCTCCGCCACGGGACACCTACACAGATACGCAGTATTTT
NA,NA,TRBV4-1,TRBJ2-7,CASSQRDNSYEQYF,TGCGCCAGCAGCCAACGGGACAACTCCTACGAGCAGTACTTC
few,NA,TRBV4-1,TRBJ1-6,CASSQVEAGSPLHF,TGCGCCAGCAGCCAAGTCGAGGCGGGATCACCCCTCCACTTT
few,NA,TRBV28,TRBJ2-3,CASIATLEVDTQYF,TGTGCCAGCATTGCCACCCTGGAGGTAGATACGCAGTATTTT
NA,TRBD1,TRBV29-1,TRBJ2-5,CSVQGTEETQYF,TGCAGCGTTCAAGGGACAGAAGAGACCCAGTACTTC
NA,NA,TRBV7-9,TRBJ2-1,CASSSLTGGDNEQFF,TGTGCCAGCAGCTCTTTGACGGGGGGCGACAATGAGCAGTTCTTC